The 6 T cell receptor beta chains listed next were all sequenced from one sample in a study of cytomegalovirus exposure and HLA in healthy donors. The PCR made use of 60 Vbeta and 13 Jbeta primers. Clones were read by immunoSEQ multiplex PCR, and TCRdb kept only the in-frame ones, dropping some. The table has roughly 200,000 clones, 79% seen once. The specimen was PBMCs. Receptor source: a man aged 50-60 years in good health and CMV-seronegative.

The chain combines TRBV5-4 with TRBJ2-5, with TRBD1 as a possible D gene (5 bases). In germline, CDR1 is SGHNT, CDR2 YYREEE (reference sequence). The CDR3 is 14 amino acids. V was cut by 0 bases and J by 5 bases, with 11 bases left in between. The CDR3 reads CASSLGRQKETQYF. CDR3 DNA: TGTGCCAGCAGCTTGGGCAGACAGAAGGAGACCCAGTACTTC.

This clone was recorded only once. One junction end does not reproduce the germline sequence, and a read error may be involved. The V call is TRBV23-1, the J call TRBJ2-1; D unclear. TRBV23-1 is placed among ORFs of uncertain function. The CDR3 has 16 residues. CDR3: CASSQDNPLTYSEQFF. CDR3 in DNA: TGCGCCAGCAGTCAAGATAACCCACTTACCTACAGTGAGCAGTTCTTC.

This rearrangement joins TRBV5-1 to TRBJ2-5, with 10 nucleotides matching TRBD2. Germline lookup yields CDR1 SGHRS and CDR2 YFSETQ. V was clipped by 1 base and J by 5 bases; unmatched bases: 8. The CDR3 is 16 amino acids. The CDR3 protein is CASSLLLAGEGETQYF. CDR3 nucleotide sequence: TGCGCCAGCAGCTTGTTGCTAGCGGGAGAGGGGGAGACCCAGTACTTC. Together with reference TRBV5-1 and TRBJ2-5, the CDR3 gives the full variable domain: KAGVTQTPRYLIKTRGQQVTLSCSPISGHRSVSWYQQTPGQGLQFLFEYFSETQRNKGNFPGRFSGRQFSNSRSEMNVSTLELGDSALYLCASSLLLAGEGETQYFGPGTRLLVL.

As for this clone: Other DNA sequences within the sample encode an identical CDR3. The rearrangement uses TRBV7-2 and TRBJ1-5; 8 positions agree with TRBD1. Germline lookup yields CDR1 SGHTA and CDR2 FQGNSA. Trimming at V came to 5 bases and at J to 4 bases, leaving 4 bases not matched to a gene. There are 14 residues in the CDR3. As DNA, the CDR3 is TGTGCCAGCAGCCCTCGGACAGGGAATCAGCCCCAGCATTTT. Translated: CASSPRTGNQPQHF.

The CDR3 reads CASRAIVNEQFF. The DNA for the CDR3 is TGTGCCAGCAGAGCCATCGTGAATGAGCAGTTCTTC. V and J are TRBV27 and TRBJ2-1; no reliable D call. The CDR3 sequence is 12 residues long. Deletions cut 6 bases from V and 7 bases from J, with 10 bases between. Germline values: CDR1 MNHEY, CDR2 SMNVEV (reference sequence).

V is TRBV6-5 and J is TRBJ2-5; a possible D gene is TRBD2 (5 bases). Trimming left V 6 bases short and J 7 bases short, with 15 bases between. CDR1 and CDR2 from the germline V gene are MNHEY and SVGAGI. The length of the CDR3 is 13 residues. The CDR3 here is CASSFGSRGTQYF. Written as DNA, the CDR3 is TGTGCCAGCAGCTTCGGGTCCCGGGGGACCCAGTACTTC.